The clone carrying this TCR beta chain has only a few counts. Its antigen is unidentified. This entry comes from a study of T cells after yellow fever vaccination. Study-level information: Fractions of low cell number were prepared using SMART-Seq v4 Ultra Low Input.

TCRdb reprocessed the 5' RACE reads via MiXCR and lists one record per CDR3 protein. In the table there are roughly 120,000 distinct CDR3 sequences, 8.4% of which are singletons. Germline V gives CDR1 DFQATT, CDR2 SNEGSKA (reference sequence). V lost 3 bases, J lost 7 bases, and 6 bases stayed unmatched. This CDR3 spans 13 amino acids. Study conclusions and caveats: It was a small share of clonotypes that appeared in both CD4 and CD8 compartments. Reappearance after the booster was seen for most primary-vaccination clones, at 96% CD4 and about 90% CD8. Weaker, the secondary response had a peak occurring faster, on day 5 versus 15.

The source is a man aged 30 to 39 who received the YFV17D yellow fever vaccine. V gene TRBV20-1 combines with J gene TRBJ2-1; 7 bases fit TRBD2. The specimen comprised CD8+ T cells sorted from PBMCs, sampled 45 days after the yellow fever booster vaccination. For the CDR3, the DNA is TGCAGTGCTAGTAGAGCGGGAACGAATGAGCAGTTCTTC. It specifies CSASRAGTNEQFF.